Each of the 2 T cell receptor beta chains below was sequenced from the same sample in a study of T cells after yellow fever vaccination. MiXCR, run by TCRdb on the 5' RACE reads, gives a single entry per CDR3 protein. Among 450,000 to 600,000 distinct CDR3 sequences, roughly 17% were seen once, and the ten largest hold 17%. Source: PBMCs, taken 4 to 5 days after the first yellow fever vaccination. The origin of the receptors is a man aged 18 to 29 who received the YFV17D yellow fever vaccine.

This clonotype was seen a few times. This sequence joins TRBV20-1 and TRBJ2-5; 10 bases align to TRBD1. Per the germline V gene, CDR1 is DFQATT and CDR2 is SNEGSKA (reference sequence). The CDR3 has 16 amino acids. Trimming removed 1 base from V and 4 bases from J; junction bases left unmatched: 9. The CDR3 here is CSARGPRDRGGETQYF. The CDR3 DNA sequence: TGCAGTGCTAGAGGGCCCCGGGACAGGGGCGGAGAGACCCAGTACTTC.

This clonotype was observed a few times. The chain has TRBV7-2 and TRBJ1-1; TRBD1 might be the D (5 bases). CDR3 length: 14 amino acids. Germline CDR1 and CDR2: SGHTA and FQGNSA. V was pared by 0 bases and J by 5 bases, with 10 bases between. The CDR3 DNA reads as TGTGCCAGCAGCTTAGCTCAGGGAGAAACTGAAGCTTTCTTT. Translation gives CASSLAQGETEAFF.